This T cell receptor beta chain was found in a study of T cell responses to AZD1222 COVID-19 vaccine. Findings and caveats of the study: No repertoire was sampled before or during the peak T cell response, only after it.

The data were produced by immunoSEQ multiplex PCR, yet TCRdb's version contains in-frame clones alone and is incomplete. The sample yields 100,000 or so clones, 70% to 90% seen once. Looked up from germline, CDR1 is SGHVS and CDR2 is FQNEAQ. Trimming pared 3 bases from V and 1 base from J, leaving 6 bases between. The CDR3 covers 13 residues. As to this clone: Its specificity is not known.

V gene TRBV7-8 combines with J gene TRBJ1-1; possible D gene TRBD1, 5 bases. The sample was peripheral blood, taken 28 days after the second AZD1222 dose. This clonotype was obtained from an adult who received the AZD1222 COVID-19 vaccine. The CDR3 nucleotides read TGTGCCAGCAGCTTCCAGGGGAACACTGAAGCTTTCTTT. Translated: CASSFQGNTEAFF.